This is a list of T cell receptor beta chains from one sample in a study of blood T cell repertoires in COVID-19. Data came from immunoSEQ multiplex PCR; TCRdb stores just in-frame clones and leaves some out. The table has about 270,000 clones, about 83% seen once; the top ten hold approximately 10%. The material sequenced was peripheral blood. The origin of the receptors is a woman between 45 and 65 years old who had recovered from COVID-19. The CDR3 runs from the conserved cysteine through the conserved F or W. D genes are given only for firm matches. The size of a clone is reported for some rows only, either as once, few or many, or as a class for expanded clones.

TRBV28,.,TRBJ1-1,TRBD1,CASSLSFGTANTEAFF,TGTGCCAGCAGTTTAAGTTTTGGGACAGCGAACACTGAAGCTTTCTTT
TRBV28,few,TRBJ2-2,TRBD2,CASSLRALAATGELFF,TGTGCCAGCAGTTTAAGGGCCCTAGCGGCCACCGGGGAGCTGTTTTTT
TRBV5-1,.,TRBJ2-7,TRBD2,CASSLGSSGSYEQYF,TGCGCCAGCAGCCTTGGCTCTAGCGGATCCTACGAGCAGTACTTC
TRBV21-1,.,TRBJ1-2,.,CASSSKRPGPEGSTSYTF,TGTGCCAGCAGCTCCAAACGGCCGGGACCGGAGGGTAGTACAAGCTACACCTTC
TRBV5-1,few,TRBJ2-3,.,CASSLVAGRTDTQYF,TGCGCCAGCAGCTTGGTGGCGGGCCGCACAGATACGCAGTATTTT
TRBV6-2/TRBV6-3,few,TRBJ2-4,.,CASSSPGQNRLAKNIQYF,TGTGCCAGCAGTTCTCCCGGACAGAACAGACTAGCCAAAAACATTCAGTACTTC
TRBV6-5,.,TRBJ1-5,.,CASRSGHYSNQPQHF,TGTGCCAGCAGATCAGGACACTATAGCAATCAGCCCCAGCATTTT
TRBV4-1,once,TRBJ2-5,.,CASSPGREWETQYF,TGCGCCAGCAGCCCGGGACGGGAGTGGGAGACCCAGTACTTC
TRBV7-2,.,TRBJ2-2,TRBD1,CASSLGQGALGELFF,TGTGCCAGCAGCTTAGGGCAGGGGGCGCTCGGGGAGCTGTTTTTT
TRBV28,.,TRBJ2-1,TRBD2,CASRTGTSPYNEQFF,TGTGCCAGCAGAACCGGGACTAGCCCGTACAATGAGCAGTTCTTC
TRBV7-9,.,TRBJ2-3,.,CASSLSSRVGLVGDTQYF,TGTGCCAGCAGCTTATCGAGCCGTGTGGGGCTCGTGGGGGATACGCAGTATTTT